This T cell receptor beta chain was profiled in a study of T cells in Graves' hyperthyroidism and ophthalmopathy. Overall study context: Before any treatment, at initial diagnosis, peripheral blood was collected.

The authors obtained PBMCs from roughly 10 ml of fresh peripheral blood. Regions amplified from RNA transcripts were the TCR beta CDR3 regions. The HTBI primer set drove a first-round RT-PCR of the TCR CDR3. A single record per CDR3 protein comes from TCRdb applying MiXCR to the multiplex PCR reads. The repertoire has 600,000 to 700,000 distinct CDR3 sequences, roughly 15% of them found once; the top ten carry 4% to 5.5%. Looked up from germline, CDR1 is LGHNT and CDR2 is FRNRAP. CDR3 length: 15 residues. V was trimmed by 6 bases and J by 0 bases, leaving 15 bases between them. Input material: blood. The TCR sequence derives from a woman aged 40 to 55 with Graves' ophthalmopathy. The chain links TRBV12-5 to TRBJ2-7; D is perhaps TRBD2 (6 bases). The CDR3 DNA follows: TGTGCTAGTGGGGCCCCTAGCGCGAGCTCCTACGAGCAGTACTTC. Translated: CASGAPSASSYEQYF.